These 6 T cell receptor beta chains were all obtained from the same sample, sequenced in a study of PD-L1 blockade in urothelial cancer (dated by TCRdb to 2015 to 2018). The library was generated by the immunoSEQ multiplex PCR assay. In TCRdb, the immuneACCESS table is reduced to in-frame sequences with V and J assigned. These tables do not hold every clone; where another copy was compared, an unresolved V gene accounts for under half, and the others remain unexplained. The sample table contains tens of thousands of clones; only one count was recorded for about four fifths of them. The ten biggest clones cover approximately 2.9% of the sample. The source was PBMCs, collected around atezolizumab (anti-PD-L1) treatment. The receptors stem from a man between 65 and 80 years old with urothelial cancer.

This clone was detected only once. The CDR3 protein is CASSLQGSGELFF. CDR3 bases: TGTGCCAGTAGCCTTCAGGGGTCCGGGGAGCTGTTTTTT. The V and J genes are TRBV19 and TRBJ2-2; possibly TRBD1 for D (6 bases). This CDR3 has 13 residues. Germline-derived CDR1 and CDR2 are LNHDA and SQIVND (reference sequence). The germline V and J ends were trimmed by 6 bases and 6 bases, with 11 bases remaining between them. The whole variable domain, filled in from reference TRBV19 and TRBJ2-2, reads DGGITQSPKYLFRKEGQNVTLSCEQNLNHDAMYWYRQDPGQGLRLIYYSQIVNDFQKGDIAEGYSVSREKKESFPLTVTSAQKNPTAFYLCASSLQGSGELFFGEGSRLTVL.

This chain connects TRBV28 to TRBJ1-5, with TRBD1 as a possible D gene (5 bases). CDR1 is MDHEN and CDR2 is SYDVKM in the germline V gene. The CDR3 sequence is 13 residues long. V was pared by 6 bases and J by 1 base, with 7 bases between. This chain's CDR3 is CASRSGSNQPQHF. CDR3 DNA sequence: TGTGCCAGCAGATCAGGGAGCAATCAGCCCCAGCATTTT.

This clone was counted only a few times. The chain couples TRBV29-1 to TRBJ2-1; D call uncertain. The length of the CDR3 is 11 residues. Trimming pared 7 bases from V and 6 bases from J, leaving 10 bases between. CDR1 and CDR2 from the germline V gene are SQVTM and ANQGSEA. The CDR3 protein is CSAPSGNEQFF. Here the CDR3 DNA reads TGCAGCGCCCCCTCAGGCAATGAGCAGTTCTTC.

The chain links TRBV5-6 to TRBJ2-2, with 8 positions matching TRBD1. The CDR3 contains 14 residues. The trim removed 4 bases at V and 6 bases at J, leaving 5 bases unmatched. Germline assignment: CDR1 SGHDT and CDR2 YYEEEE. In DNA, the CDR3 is TGTGCCAGCAGCCTCGGACAGGGCGCCGGGGAGCTGTTTTTT. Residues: CASSLGQGAGELFF.

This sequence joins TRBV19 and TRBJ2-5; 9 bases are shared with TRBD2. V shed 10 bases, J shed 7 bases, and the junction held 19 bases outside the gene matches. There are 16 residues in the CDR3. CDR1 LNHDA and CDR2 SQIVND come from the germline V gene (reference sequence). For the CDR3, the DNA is TGTGCCACCAAAAAGGGGGTGGCGGGAGGGCCGGGGACCCAGTACTTC. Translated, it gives CATKKGVAGGPGTQYF.

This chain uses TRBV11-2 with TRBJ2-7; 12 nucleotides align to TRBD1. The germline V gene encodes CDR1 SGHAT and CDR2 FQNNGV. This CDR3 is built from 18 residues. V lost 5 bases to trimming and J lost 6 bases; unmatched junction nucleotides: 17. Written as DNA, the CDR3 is TGTGCCAGCAGCGTAAATAGGGTGGGGACAGGGGGCCTCTTCGAGCAGTACTTC. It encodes CASSVNRVGTGGLFEQYF.